These 10 T cell receptor beta chains originate from one sample sequenced in a study of shared clonotypes between healthy human individuals (dated by TCRdb to 2019 to 2021). Library preparation used the immunoSEQ multiplex PCR assay. This is the immuneACCESS table as TCRdb keeps it, with only in-frame sequences that have V and J called. A part of the clones is gone; compared with another copy, unresolved V genes explain less than half, and the rest is unexplained. The table for this sample lists hundreds of thousands of clones; more than 75% of them were counted only once. Approximately 13% of the sample is taken by the ten largest. The sample taken for sequencing was PBMCs. The receptors shown here come from a woman aged 40 to 50 in good health. Some clones in this sample may be carry-over from other donors' samples.

CDR3 protein: CASSLDRGLSYEQYF. Here the CDR3 DNA reads TGCGCCAGCAGCTTGGACAGGGGGCTCTCCTACGAGCAGTACTTC. The rearrangement uses TRBV5-1 and TRBJ2-7, with TRBD1 matching over 9 bases. V shed 0 bases, J shed 0 bases, and the junction held 1 base outside the gene matches. The CDR3 contains 15 residues. CDR1 and CDR2 from the germline V gene are SGHRS and YFSETQ.

V gene TRBV4-3 combines with J gene TRBJ2-2; 12 bases match TRBD2. Germline V gene sequence: CDR1 LGHNA, CDR2 YSLEER. This CDR3 has 17 amino acids. The ends lost 4 bases at V and 4 bases at J; junction bases unmatched: 7. The CDR3 reads CASSPTLAGGRTGELFF. As DNA, the CDR3 is TGCGCCAGCAGCCCTACACTAGCGGGAGGCCGCACCGGGGAGCTGTTTTTT.

V usage is TRBV14 and J usage is TRBJ2-7, with 8 bases aligning to TRBD2. CDR3 length equals 17 residues. Per germline, CDR1 SGHDN and CDR2 FVKESK. Losses at the gene ends were 8 bases for V and 4 bases for J; bases not matched to a gene: 19. DNA of the CDR3: TGTGCCAGCGGAAAAATTAACATAGCGGGAAATGGGTACGAGCAGTACTTC. Its protein product is CASGKINIAGNGYEQYF.

The chain couples TRBV29-1 to TRBJ2-2, with 12 bases aligning to TRBD1. Germline V gives CDR1 SQVTM, CDR2 ANQGSEA. V was pared by 6 bases and J by 5 bases, with 4 bases of the junction left unmatched. The CDR3 extends over 14 amino acids. The CDR3 DNA reads as TGCAGCGTGATGGGACAGGGGGCTACCGGGGAGCTGTTTTTT. Protein product: CSVMGQGATGELFF.

This clone was counted ten times or more. This chain joins TRBV5-5 and TRBJ2-7; 8 bases fit TRBD2. The J segment lost 3 bases and the V segment lost 0 bases, leaving 2 bases of the junction unmatched. The germline V gene has CDR1 SGHKS and CDR2 YYEKEE (reference sequence). This CDR3 comprises 14 residues. The CDR3 loop reads CASSLVSGSYEQYF. The CDR3 coding sequence is TGTGCCAGCAGCTTGGTCAGCGGGAGCTACGAGCAGTACTTC.

A remark on this clone: Other DNA variants within this sample encode the same CDR3. V gene TRBV7-9 combines with J gene TRBJ1-1, with D possibly matching TRBD1 (6 bases). The CDR3 runs to 14 residues. Trimming took 1 base from V and 1 from J, leaving 7 bases between them. Germline CDR1 SEHNR, CDR2 FQNEAQ (reference sequence). CDR3 amino acids: CASSLVGANTEAFF. The CDR3 DNA is TGTGCCAGCAGCTTAGTGGGGGCGAACACTGAAGCTTTCTTT.

This rearrangement joins TRBV5-1 to TRBJ2-3; 7 nucleotides agree with TRBD1. Germline CDR1 is SGHRS and CDR2 is YFSETQ. The CDR3 sequence is 14 residues long. V trimming: 4 bases; J trimming: 4 bases; junction bases outside the gene matches: 6. The CDR3 bases are TGCGCCAGCAGCGTGGGACAGTTCCCAGATACGCAGTATTTT. It specifies CASSVGQFPDTQYF.

The sample holds a few counts of this clone. This chain joins TRBV5-4 and TRBJ1-1, with 7 positions matching TRBD1. The CDR3 is 13 amino acids. V dropped 5 bases and J dropped 5; count of bases not matched to a gene: 6. Germline loops: CDR1 SGHNT, CDR2 YYREEE (reference sequence). The CDR3 loop is CASRLGGRTEAFF. CDR3 coding DNA: TGTGCCAGCAGACTAGGGGGCAGGACTGAAGCTTTCTTT.

The V gene is TRBV4-1, the J gene TRBJ2-7, with TRBD2 matching 7 bases. V was pared by 4 bases and J by 2 bases, with 8 bases of the junction left unmatched. Germline CDR1 MGHRA, CDR2 YSYEKL. There are 15 residues in the CDR3. CDR3 coding DNA: TGCGCCAGCAGCCCAACTAGCGATCCTACCTACGAGCAGTACTTC. Translated, it gives CASSPTSDPTYEQYF.

The chain is built from TRBV18 and TRBJ1-1; TRBD1 aligns across 7 bases. The CDR3 has 14 amino acids. Germline lookup yields CDR1 KGHSH and CDR2 LQKENI. With 2 bases clipped from V and 6 bases from J, the junction kept 6 bases outside the gene matches. CDR3 nucleotides: TGTGCCAGCTCACCAGCGACAGGGAAGGCTGAAGCTTTCTTT. Its protein product is CASSPATGKAEAFF.